This TCR beta chain stems from a study of T cell repertoires in cytomegalovirus infection. The study, taken as a whole, reports: Public TCR beta family frequency separated CMV-and-HLA carriers, including in an independent cohort.

In this sample, this clonotype turned up once. Its antigen is as yet unknown. Each CDR3 protein is one row after TCRdb ran MiXCR on the reads. Of fewer than 900,000 distinct CDR3 sequences in the sample, approximately 32% are singletons; the top ten hold about an eighth. The sample was cultured CD8+ T cells from PBMCs, taken from culture after CMV antigen stimulation. This TCR was recovered from a human donor in good health (CMV status not recorded). Some clones in this sample may be carry-over from other donors' samples.

The CDR3 reads CASSSHELAKNIQYF. The CDR3 bases are TGTGCCAGCAGCTCCCATGAGTTAGCCAAAAACATTCAGTACTTC. The genes are TRBV13 and TRBJ2-4; no reliable D call. V was clipped by 4 bases and J by 0 bases, with 10 bases between them. The CDR3 consists of 15 residues. Germline loops: CDR1 PRHDT, CDR2 FYEKMQ (reference sequence).